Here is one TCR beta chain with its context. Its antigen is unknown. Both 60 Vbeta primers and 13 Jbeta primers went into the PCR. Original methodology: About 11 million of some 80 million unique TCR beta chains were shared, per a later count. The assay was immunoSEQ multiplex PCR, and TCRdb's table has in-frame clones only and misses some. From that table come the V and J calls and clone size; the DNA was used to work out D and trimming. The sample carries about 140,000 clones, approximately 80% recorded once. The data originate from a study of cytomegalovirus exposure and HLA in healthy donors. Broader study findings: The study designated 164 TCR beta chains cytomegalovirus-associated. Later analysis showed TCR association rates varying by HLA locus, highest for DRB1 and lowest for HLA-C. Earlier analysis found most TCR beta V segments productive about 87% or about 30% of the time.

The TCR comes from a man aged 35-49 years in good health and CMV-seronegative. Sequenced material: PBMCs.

CDR3 coding DNA: TGTGCCAGCAGTGAAGCTCGTCTAGCGGGGAGAGGAAGGGACACCGGGGAGCTGTTTTTT. Translating it yields CASSEARLAGRGRDTGELFF. The V call is TRBV2, the J call TRBJ2-2; TRBD2 matches 9 bases. Germline CDR1 reads SNHLY; CDR2 reads FYNNEI. This CDR3 comprises 20 residues. V gave up 0 bases and J gave up 3 bases; unmatched junction bases: 14.